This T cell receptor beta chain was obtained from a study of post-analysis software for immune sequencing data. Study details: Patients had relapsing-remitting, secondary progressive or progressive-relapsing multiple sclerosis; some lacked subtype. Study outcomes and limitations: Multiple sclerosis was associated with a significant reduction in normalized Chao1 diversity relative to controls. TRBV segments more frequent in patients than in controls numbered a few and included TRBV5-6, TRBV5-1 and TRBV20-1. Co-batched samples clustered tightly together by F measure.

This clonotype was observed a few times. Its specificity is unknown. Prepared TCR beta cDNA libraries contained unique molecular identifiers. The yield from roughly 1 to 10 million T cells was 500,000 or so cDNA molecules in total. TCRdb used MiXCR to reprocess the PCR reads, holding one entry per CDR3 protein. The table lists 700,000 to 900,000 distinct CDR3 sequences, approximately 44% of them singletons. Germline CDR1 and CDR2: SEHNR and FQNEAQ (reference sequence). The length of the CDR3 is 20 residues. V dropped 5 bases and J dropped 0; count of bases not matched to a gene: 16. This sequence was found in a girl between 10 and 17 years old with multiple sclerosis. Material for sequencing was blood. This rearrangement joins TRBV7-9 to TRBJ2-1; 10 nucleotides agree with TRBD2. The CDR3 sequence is CASSRPGGAGGPNSYNEQFF. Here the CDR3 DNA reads TGTGCCAGCAGCCGCCCCGGGGGAGCGGGAGGGCCCAACTCCTACAATGAGCAGTTCTTC.